Below, 10 T cell receptor beta chains from the same sample are listed, as sequenced in a study of shared clonotypes between healthy human individuals. Libraries were prepared by immunoSEQ multiplex PCR; TCRdb keeps only in-frame clonotypes and omits some of them. This table holds a few million clones, approximately 93% found once. The specimen sequenced was naive CD4+ T cells from PBMCs. Subset given: CD45RA+ positively selected. The receptor source for this set is a young man in good health. Some clones in this sample may be carry-over from other donors' samples.

The chain employs TRBV4-2 and TRBJ2-5; D is unclear. With 2 bases removed from V and 5 bases from J, the gap between germline ends came to 9 bases. This CDR3 comprises 13 residues. In germline, CDR1 is LGHNA, CDR2 YNFKEQ. The CDR3 nucleotides are TGTGCCAGCAGCCAATTGGGTGGGGAGACCCAGTACTTC. Amino acids: CASSQLGGETQYF.

The chain employs TRBV28 and TRBJ1-2; the D gene is possibly TRBD1 (6 bases). Trimming left V 1 base short and J 5 bases short, with 17 bases between. This CDR3 contains 16 residues. In germline, CDR1 is MDHEN, CDR2 SYDVKM. The CDR3 spells CASSLSGRGWRYGYTF. The CDR3 nucleotides read TGTGCCAGCAGTTTATCCGGCAGGGGCTGGAGGTATGGCTACACCTTC.

J is TRBJ2-1 and V is TRBV4-3, with no clear D. Trimming took 1 base from V and 3 from J, leaving 7 bases between them. Per germline, CDR1 LGHNA and CDR2 YSLEER. CDR3 length: 14 amino acids. CDR3 coding DNA: TGCGCCAGCAGCCAAGTTGATGGCTACAATGAGCAGTTCTTC. Residues: CASSQVDGYNEQFF.

The J gene is TRBJ1-2, the V gene TRBV6-4; TRBD1 aligns across 11 bases. CDR3 length equals 15 residues. The J segment lost 7 bases and the V segment lost 6 bases, leaving 10 bases of the junction unmatched. In germline, CDR1 is MRHNA, CDR2 SNTAGT. The CDR3 loop reads CASRSGTGGSSGYTF. Here the CDR3 DNA reads TGTGCCAGCAGGAGTGGGACAGGGGGTTCGAGTGGCTACACCTTC.

The chain links TRBV9 to TRBJ1-2, with TRBD1 matching 7 bases. The CDR3 extends over 14 amino acids. CDR1 and CDR2 (germline): SGDLS, YYNGEE. Trimming at V came to 4 bases and at J to 7 bases, leaving 10 bases not matched to a gene. CDR3 loop: CASSTRDSSRGYTF. In DNA, the CDR3 is TGTGCCAGCAGCACCCGGGACAGTTCTCGTGGCTACACCTTC.

The chain couples TRBV19 to TRBJ2-7, with D possibly matching TRBD1 (5 bases). CDR1 and CDR2 from the germline V gene are LNHDA and SQIVND (reference sequence). Trimming took 4 bases from V and 3 from J, leaving 10 bases between them. This CDR3 contains 13 residues. The chain's CDR3 is CASSTQGFYEQYF. DNA of the CDR3: TGTGCCAGTAGTACCCAGGGTTTCTACGAGCAGTACTTC.

Here the CDR3 reads CASRWQARSYEQYF. The CDR3 DNA sequence: TGTGCCAGCAGGTGGCAGGCCCGCTCCTACGAGCAGTACTTC. V and J are TRBV2 and TRBJ2-7; D is ambiguous. The length of the CDR3 is 14 residues. The germline CDR1 and CDR2 sequences are SNHLY and FYNNEI. The V end lost 6 bases, the J end lost 0 bases, and 12 bases lay between the germline ends.

This sequence joins TRBV28 and TRBJ2-6, with TRBD1 matching 9 bases. Trimming at V came to 5 bases and at J to 3 bases, leaving 8 bases not matched to a gene. In germline, CDR1 is MDHEN, CDR2 SYDVKM. The CDR3 sequence is 17 residues long. The CDR3 sequence: CASSQPGQGYGANVLTF. The DNA for the CDR3 is TGTGCCAGCAGTCAACCGGGACAGGGTTATGGGGCCAACGTCCTGACTTTC.

V is TRBV6-5 and J is TRBJ1-2; D unresolved. The CDR3 extends over 16 amino acids. Trimming pared 2 bases from V and 1 base from J, leaving 14 bases between. Germline V gives CDR1 MNHEY, CDR2 SVGAGI. The CDR3 DNA reads TGTGCCAGCAGTTACCCCATAGGTCGGGGTAACTATGGCTACACCTTC. Encoded protein: CASSYPIGRGNYGYTF.

This clone was counted a single time. This rearrangement joins TRBV6-1 to TRBJ1-3; perhaps TRBD1 as D (5 bases). Germline lookup yields CDR1 MNHNS and CDR2 SASEGT. CDR3 size: 14 residues. The V end was cut by 3 bases, the J end by 6 bases, with 12 bases between. CDR3 sequence reads: CASSEGTPENTIYF. The CDR3, as DNA: TGTGCCAGCAGTGAGGGGACCCCGGAAAACACCATATATTTT.